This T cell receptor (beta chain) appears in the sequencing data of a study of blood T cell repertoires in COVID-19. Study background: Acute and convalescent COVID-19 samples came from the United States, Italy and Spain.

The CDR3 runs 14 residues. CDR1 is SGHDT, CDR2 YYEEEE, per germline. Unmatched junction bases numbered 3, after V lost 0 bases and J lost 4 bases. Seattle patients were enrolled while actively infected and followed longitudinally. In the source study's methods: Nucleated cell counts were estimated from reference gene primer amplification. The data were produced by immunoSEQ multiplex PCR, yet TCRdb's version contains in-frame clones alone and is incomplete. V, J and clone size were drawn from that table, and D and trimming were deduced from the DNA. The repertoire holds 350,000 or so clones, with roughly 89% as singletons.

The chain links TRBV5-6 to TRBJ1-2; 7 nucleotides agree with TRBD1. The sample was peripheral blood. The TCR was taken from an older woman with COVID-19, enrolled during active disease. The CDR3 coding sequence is TGTGCCAGCAGCTTGGTAGAGGGGGCCTATGGCTACACCTTC. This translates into CASSLVEGAYGYTF.